This entry is about one T cell receptor beta chain. Its antigen remains unknown. This record comes from a study of blood T cells in healthy people across ages. A minimum of 6 million PBMCs was isolated per sample. The germline CDR1 and CDR2 sequences are MDHEN and SYDVKM. The CDR3 spans 15 residues. V was trimmed by 7 bases and J by 2 bases, leaving 17 bases between them. Study-wide findings and caveats: Among T cells, TCR beta diversity per million cells dropped roughly linearly as age rose. Leaving the PBMCs unsorted stopped any conclusive comparison of naive versus antigen-experienced cells.

PCR was performed a second time for about 7 to 12 cycles using a sample-barcoded 5' primer and a J-beta primer mix. Each cDNA molecule was tagged by a template-switch adaptor with 12 random nucleotides. TCRdb re-derived calls from the 5' RACE reads in MiXCR, one entry per CDR3 protein. The sample consists of about 1.8 million distinct CDR3 sequences, about 49% of them appearing once. Sequencing was done on a sample of blood. This clonotype originated in a woman aged 40 to 50 in good health. The chain employs TRBV28 and TRBJ2-5, with D tentatively TRBD1 (6 bases). The CDR3 bases are TGTGCCAGCAATCTAGGGTCGACAGGTCAAGAGACCCAGTACTTC. This gives the protein CASNLGSTGQETQYF.